What follows are 8 T cell receptor beta chains derived from one specimen sequenced in a study of a mutant IDH1 vaccine in newly diagnosed glioma. Stated time point: week 23, last vaccination. A 20-mer mutant IDH1 peptide at 300 ug was injected subcutaneously with topical imiquimod. Their target antigens are unknown. Assay used: immunoSEQ multiplex PCR; TCRdb lists only in-frame clones, some missing. The top ten hold around 2.5% of the sample, which has approximately 44,000 clones, about 81% seen once. Sequences were derived from PBMCs, sampled from a glioma patient whose treatment included an IDH1 peptide vaccine. Receptors originate from a woman under 30 with glioma. Some clones in this sample may be carry-over from other donors' samples.

The chain employs TRBV19 and TRBJ2-7, with a tentative D call TRBD1 (6 bases). CDR1 and CDR2 from the germline V gene are LNHDA and SQIVND (reference sequence). Trimming stripped 3 bases from V and 5 bases from J, with 14 bases between. The CDR3 length is 14 residues. The CDR3 loop is CASSIETGPHEQYF. CDR3 DNA sequence: TGTGCCAGTAGTATCGAGACAGGCCCGCACGAGCAGTACTTC.

The chain is built from TRBV6-1 and TRBJ1-5; 8 positions match TRBD1. Per germline, CDR1 MNHNS and CDR2 SASEGT. V was pared by 6 bases and J by 7 bases, with 11 bases of the junction left unmatched. This CDR3 comprises 15 residues. In DNA, the CDR3 is TGTGCCAGCAGGCCCACAGGGGGGAGTAGCCAGCCCCAGCATTTT. Its protein is CASRPTGGSSQPQHF.

The V and J genes are TRBV6-5 and TRBJ1-6; D is ambiguous. This CDR3 region has 13 residues. V was cut by 5 bases and J by 11 bases, with 13 bases left in between. CDR1 MNHEY and CDR2 SVGAGI come from the germline V gene. The CDR3 reads CASSETGLAPLHF. Here the CDR3 DNA reads TGTGCCAGCAGTGAGACCGGGCTGGCACCCCTCCACTTT.

The gene calls are TRBV27 and TRBJ2-2, with 7 bases lining up with TRBD1. The J segment lost 4 bases and the V segment lost 5 bases, leaving 10 bases of the junction unmatched. This CDR3 is 16 amino acids long. Germline V lookup: CDR1 MNHEY, CDR2 SMNVEV (reference sequence). The CDR3 protein is CASSRRTGRSTGELFF. CDR3 coding DNA: TGTGCCAGCAGTCGACGGACAGGCAGGAGCACCGGGGAGCTGTTTTTT.

This chain uses TRBV19 with TRBJ1-2; perhaps TRBD1 as D (6 bases). Deletions cut 1 base from V and 4 bases from J, with 7 bases between. Germline CDR1 is LNHDA and CDR2 is SQIVND (reference sequence). This CDR3 contains 13 residues. CDR3 loop: CASSIVDSYGYTF. CDR3 bases: TGTGCCAGTAGTATAGTGGACAGCTATGGCTACACCTTC.

V gene TRBV4-3 combines with J gene TRBJ1-6; 9 bases match TRBD1. Germline assignment: CDR1 LGHNA and CDR2 YSLEER. This CDR3 region has 18 residues. Trimming cost V 2 bases and J 1 base; bases outside gene matches: 6. The CDR3 spells CASSQWTGEMSYNSPLHF. CDR3 coding DNA: TGCGCCAGCAGCCAATGGACAGGGGAGATGTCCTATAATTCACCCCTCCACTTT.

The V and J genes are TRBV19 and TRBJ2-3, with D maybe TRBD2 (6 bases). The CDR3 has 15 residues. V was shortened by 4 bases and J by 1 base, with 12 bases between the two germline ends. The germline gives CDR1 LNHDA, CDR2 SQIVND (reference sequence). This CDR3 is CASSREASGTDTQYF. As DNA, the CDR3 is TGTGCCAGTAGTAGAGAAGCTAGCGGCACAGATACGCAGTATTTT.

The gene calls are TRBV4-3 and TRBJ1-1; 10 bases agree with TRBD1. The CDR3 length is 14 residues. V shed 4 bases and J 3 bases; nucleotides not matched to a gene: 2. The V gene's germline CDR1 is LGHNA and CDR2 YSLEER. This CDR3 reads CASSRTGGDTEAFF. CDR3 nucleotide sequence: TGCGCCAGCAGCCGGACAGGGGGAGACACTGAAGCTTTCTTT.